The following is a T cell receptor beta chain sequence with its context. These data are taken from a study of technical replicates of blood from several donors. This CDR3 has 15 residues. V was trimmed by 4 bases and J by 1 base, leaving 10 bases between them. Germline loops: CDR1 MNHNY, CDR2 SVGAGI (reference sequence). Assay used: immunoSEQ multiplex PCR; TCRdb lists only in-frame clones, some missing. The repertoire holds around 65,000 clones, with over 80% as singletons. The J gene is TRBJ2-2, the V gene TRBV6-6; tentative D call: TRBD1 (5 bases). This sequence originates from a human donor in good health. Some clones in this sample may be carry-over from other donors' samples. The sample comprised PBMCs. CDR3 sequence: CASSFRDRNTGELFF. For the CDR3, the DNA is TGTGCCAGCAGTTTCCGCGACAGGAACACCGGGGAGCTGTTTTTT.